Listed below are T cell receptor beta chains from one sample, sequenced in a study of blood T cell repertoires in COVID-19. Some clones are missing from TCRdb's copy, which holds only in-frame ones; the method was immunoSEQ multiplex PCR. This sample has roughly 250,000 clones; about nine tenths occur once, and the top ten carry less than 3%. The specimen sequenced was PBMCs or T cells enriched from blood (not recorded which). The receptors here all came from a woman in her 50s who had recovered from COVID-19. CDR3s include the opening cysteine and the closing phenylalanine or tryptophan. D genes are given only for firm matches. Clone size is stated in some rows and not others, as once, few, many or a class when expanded.

d_gene | abundance | j_gene | v_gene | CDR3nt | CDR3aa
- | - | TRBJ1-2 | TRBV4-2 | TGTGCCAGCAGCCAAGATTCTGGAGGGCCGAACTATGGCTACACCTTC | CASSQDSGGPNYGYTF
TRBD2 | - | TRBJ2-1 | TRBV5-4 | TGTGCCAGCAGCTTGCTCCCTAGCGGGAGGTGGGCGGATGAGCAGTTCTTC | CASSLLPSGRWADEQFF
TRBD1 | - | TRBJ1-3 | TRBV5-1 | TGCGCCAGCAGCTTGGATGGACAGGGGGATGGAAACACCATATATTTT | CASSLDGQGDGNTIYF
TRBD2 | - | TRBJ2-1 | TRBV30 | TGTGCCTGGAGTGTACTAGCGGGACACAATGAGCAGTTCTTC | CAWSVLAGHNEQFF
- | - | TRBJ2-1 | TRBV7-8 | TGTGCCAGCAGCCCCCGGACTTCTAACTACAATGAGCAGTTCTTC | CASSPRTSNYNEQFF
- | - | TRBJ2-2 | TRBV5-1 | TGCGCCAGCAGCCTCCCACCGGGGGTTGGCACCGGGGAGCTGTTTTTT | CASSLPPGVGTGELFF
- | - | TRBJ2-7 | TRBV10-3 | TGTGCCATCAGTGAGGGGGGGAGCTCCTACGAGCAGTACTTC | CAISEGGSSYEQYF
- | few | TRBJ2-7 | TRBV7-2 | TGTGCCAGCAGCTTAGGAGGCAGGGTGGGGTACGAGCAGTACTTC | CASSLGGRVGYEQYF
- | - | TRBJ1-2 | TRBV28 | TGTGCCAGCACCTTGACATCTGTCTATGGCTACACCTTC | CASTLTSVYGYTF
TRBD2 | - | TRBJ2-5 | TRBV19 | TGTGCCAGTAGTACGGGACTAGCGGGTACTATTCAAGAGACCCAGTACTTC | CASSTGLAGTIQETQYF
- | - | TRBJ2-1 | TRBV11-2 | TGTGCCAGCAGCTTAGTATCCAATGAGCAGTTCTTC | CASSLVSNEQFF
- | - | TRBJ1-2 | TRBV3-1/TRBV3-2 | TGTGCCAGCAGCTGGAACCCCACAGAAGCCTATGGCTACACCTTC | CASSWNPTEAYGYTF
- | - | TRBJ1-2 | TRBV5-1 | TGCGCCAGCAGCTTGGATCGAGATGGCTACACCTTC | CASSLDRDGYTF
TRBD1 | once | TRBJ1-6 | TRBV19 | TGTGCCAGTAGGACGTCTGGGACAGGGGGCGCAGATAATTCACCCCTCCACTTT | CASRTSGTGGADNSPLHF
- | - | TRBJ2-6 | TRBV4-1 | TGCGCCAGCAGCCAACGACACAGGGATTTCCTTCGGGGGGCCAACGTCCTGACTTTC | CASSQRHRDFLRGANVLTF
TRBD2 | - | TRBJ2-7 | TRBV5-4 | TGTGCCAGCAGCCTGGGAGGGCAGTTGTTCTACGAGCAGTACTTC | CASSLGGQLFYEQYF
- | - | TRBJ2-1 | TRBV5-4 | TGTGCCAGCAGCTCGATAGACAATGAGCAGTTCTTC | CASSSIDNEQFF
- | - | TRBJ1-1 | TRBV9 | TGTGCCAGTACCCAGGGTGGTAGGATGAACACTGAAGCTTTCTTT | CASTQGGRMNTEAFF
- | - | TRBJ1-1 | TRBV7-2 | TGTGCCAGCACCGGACAGATGAACACTGAAGCTTTCTTT | CASTGQMNTEAFF
- | once | TRBJ1-2 | TRBV29-1 | TGCAGCGTTGGCTCTACGGTTGAAGGCTACACCTTC | CSVGSTVEGYTF
TRBD1 | - | TRBJ2-7 | TRBV10-2 | TGCGCCAGCAGTGAGGGGGACAGGGGGTTATACGAGCAGTACTTC | CASSEGDRGLYEQYF
- | - | TRBJ1-6 | TRBV14 | TGTGCCAGCAGCCAAGCGGAGGTATCACCCCTCCACTTT | CASSQAEVSPLHF
TRBD1 | - | TRBJ2-7 | TRBV7-9 | TGTGCCAGCAGATTCGGGGACAGGGTGGGTGAGCAGTACTTC | CASRFGDRVGEQYF
TRBD2 | - | TRBJ2-2 | TRBV7-2 | TGTGCCAGCAGCTTAGTGGCTAGCGGGTACACCGGGGAGCTGTTTTTT | CASSLVASGYTGELFF
- | once | TRBJ2-7 | TRBV30 | TGTGCCTGGAGCCGAACAGACACCTACGAGCAGTACTTC | CAWSRTDTYEQYF
- | - | TRBJ1-1 | TRBV5-1 | TGCGCCAGCAGCAGCCAGGGAAACACTGAAGCTTTCTTT | CASSSQGNTEAFF
TRBD2 | - | TRBJ2-2 | TRBV24-1 | TGTGCCACCAGTGACCTAGCGGGAGGCGCCGGGGAGCTGTTTTTT | CATSDLAGGAGELFF
TRBD2 | few | TRBJ2-5 | TRBV18 | TGTGCCAGCTCAAAACAGGCGGGAGGTCAAGAGACCCAGTACTTC | CASSKQAGGQETQYF
- | - | TRBJ2-1 | TRBV15 | TGTGCCACCAGCAGAGATGGCGGGACGAGCCTAGAGCAGTTCTTC | CATSRDGGTSLEQFF
- | - | TRBJ2-1 | TRBV7-9 | TGTGCCAGCAGCTTATCTTACAATGAGCAGTTCTTC | CASSLSYNEQFF
- | - | TRBJ2-1 | TRBV18 | TGTGCCAGCTCACCAGAGGAGCATGAGCAGTTCTTC | CASSPEEHEQFF
TRBD1 | - | TRBJ1-1 | TRBV9 | TGTGCCAGCAGCGTGTCAGGGGGCTACACTGAAGCTTTCTTT | CASSVSGGYTEAFF
- | few | TRBJ2-7 | TRBV5-5 | TGTGCCAGCAGCTTGAAGGGGGTCGGCCCCTACGAGCAGTACTTC | CASSLKGVGPYEQYF
- | - | TRBJ2-1 | TRBV11-2 | TGTGCCAGCAGCTTAGACGAGGGAAGGCAGTTCTTC | CASSLDEGRQFF
- | - | TRBJ2-7 | TRBV30 | TGTGCCTGGGTGATGGGGCGAGGTGAGCAGTACTTC | CAWVMGRGEQYF
- | - | TRBJ1-4 | TRBV7-2 | TGTGCCAGCAGCAATGGACGGGGGGAAAAACTGTTTTTT | CASSNGRGEKLFF
TRBD2 | few | TRBJ2-2 | TRBV7-2 | TGTGCCAGCAGCCCGCACCGGACTAGCGGGAGAGTCTCCGGGGAGCTGTTTTTT | CASSPHRTSGRVSGELFF
TRBD1 | - | TRBJ2-7 | TRBV7-2 | TGTGCCAGCAGCTCCGGGACAGGGCCCTACGAGCAGTACTTC | CASSSGTGPYEQYF
- | - | TRBJ1-1 | TRBV30 | TGTGCCTGGCGGACTGCCCTGAACACTGAAGCTTTCTTT | CAWRTALNTEAFF
TRBD1 | - | TRBJ1-5 | TRBV19 | TGTGCCAGTAGTATAGTACGGGACAGCCTCAATCAGCCCCAGCATTTT | CASSIVRDSLNQPQHF
- | - | TRBJ1-6 | TRBV11-2 | TGTGCCAGCAGCCCCGCCCGTGGGGCGCAGGGTTCACCCCTCCACTTT | CASSPARGAQGSPLHF
TRBD1 | - | TRBJ1-5 | TRBV7-2 | TGTGCCAGCAGCTTAGGGACAGGGAATTTGCCCCAGCATTTT | CASSLGTGNLPQHF
TRBD2 | - | TRBJ2-3 | TRBV2 | TGTGCCAGCGGGGGGAGCGGGAGTCCAGATACGCAGTATTTT | CASGGSGSPDTQYF
TRBD2 | - | TRBJ2-2 | TRBV5-1 | TGCGCCAGCAGCCCAGGGACTAGCGGAGCGAACACCGGGGAGCTGTTTTTT | CASSPGTSGANTGELFF
TRBD1 | - | TRBJ1-1 | TRBV7-9 | TGTGCCAGCAGCTCACGACAGGGGAGTAACACTGAAGCTTTCTTT | CASSSRQGSNTEAFF
TRBD1 | - | TRBJ1-1 | TRBV28 | TGTGCCAGCAGTCTCTATGAAAGGGGGCTTGAAGCTTTCTTT | CASSLYERGLEAFF
TRBD1 | - | TRBJ2-6 | TRBV29-1 | TGCAGCGTCAAGGACAGGGCTCCCTCTGGGGCCAACGTCCTGACTTTC | CSVKDRAPSGANVLTF
- | - | TRBJ1-6 | TRBV10-3 | TGTGCCATCAGGGGGGGGCCGGTTAATTCACCCCTCCACTTT | CAIRGGPVNSPLHF
TRBD1 | - | TRBJ1-1 | TRBV2 | TGTGCCAGCAGCCCCGGGACAGGTTGGACTGAAGCTTTCTTT | CASSPGTGWTEAFF
- | - | TRBJ2-7 | TRBV7-2 | TGTGCCAGCAGCTCGACTTGGACACCTACCTACGAGCAGTACTTC | CASSSTWTPTYEQYF
- | - | TRBJ2-1 | TRBV5-4 | TGTGCCAGCAGCCGAGGGGGTGCAGCCGCTTCCTACAATGAGCAGTTCTTC | CASSRGGAAASYNEQFF
- | - | TRBJ2-7 | TRBV28 | TGTGCCAGCAGTGCCCACAGGGAAAGGTCCTACGAGCAGTACTTC | CASSAHRERSYEQYF
TRBD2 | few | TRBJ2-1 | TRBV30 | TGTGCCTGGAGCGCCCTTGGGACTAGCGGGATAAGGGCGGGGAATGAGCAGTTCTTC | CAWSALGTSGIRAGNEQFF
- | - | TRBJ1-5 | TRBV5-6 | TGTGCCAGCAGCTTATTTTCGTCAGTATATAGCAATCAGCCCCAGCATTTT | CASSLFSSVYSNQPQHF
- | few | TRBJ1-5 | TRBV5-1 | TGCGCCAGCAGCTCCGACGGAGATAGCAATCAGCCCCAGCATTTT | CASSSDGDSNQPQHF
- | few | TRBJ2-7 | TRBV19 | TGTGCCAGTAGGACGGTGAGCGGCTCCTACGAGCAGTACTTC | CASRTVSGSYEQYF
TRBD1 | once | TRBJ2-2 | TRBV5-1 | TGCGCCAGCAGCTCACAGGGGGCCACCGGGGAGCTGTTTTTT | CASSSQGATGELFF